This T cell receptor beta chain was recovered during a study of identical twins. TCRdb re-derived calls from the 5' RACE reads in MiXCR, one entry per CDR3 protein. This sample has more than 600,000 distinct CDR3 sequences, with over 15% found just once. This CDR3 comprises 14 residues. The germline V and J ends were trimmed by 4 bases and 6 bases, with 17 bases remaining between them. The germline V gene encodes CDR1 SGHRS and CDR2 YFSETQ. This clonotype was observed a few times. These data also formed part of another study, on T cells expressing NK-cell markers. That study adds: Most of the eight sequenced donors tested HCMV-seropositive; one tested seronegative.

The material sequenced was PBMCs. This chain connects TRBV5-1 to TRBJ2-7; D unresolved. This clonotype originated in a woman between 18 and 30 years old in good health. CDR3 sequence: CASSPLRSEGEQYF. The CDR3 coding sequence is TGCGCCAGCAGCCCACTGCGGTCTGAAGGCGAGCAGTACTTC.